This T cell receptor (beta chain) was recorded in a study of CD8+CD57+ T cells in acquired aplastic anemia. With regard to this clonotype: The antigen is undetermined.

An expansion of CD8+CD57+ cells by flow cytometry had been shown in patients chosen for sequencing. Germline CDR1 is MGHRA and CDR2 is YSYEKL. This CDR3 contains 15 residues. The V end lost 0 bases, the J end lost 3 bases, and 11 bases lay between the germline ends. Findings and caveats of the study: Significant differences in CD8+ Simpson's diversity were not observed between patients and controls.

The study profiled TCR beta VDJ and CDR3 using genomic DNA as template. TCRdb re-analysed the reads in MiXCR, keeping a single row per CDR3 protein. The data show over 150,000 distinct CDR3 sequences, about three fifths seen once. This chain uses TRBV4-1 with TRBJ1-2, with a weak D call TRBD1 (6 bases). The sequence derives from a human donor with aplastic anemia. Sequences were obtained from sorted CD4+, CD8+, or CD8+CD57+ T cells (not recorded which) from PBMCs. As DNA, the CDR3 is TGCGCCAGCAGCCAAGATCGGGGGCATTACTATGGCTACACCTTC. As protein: CASSQDRGHYYGYTF.